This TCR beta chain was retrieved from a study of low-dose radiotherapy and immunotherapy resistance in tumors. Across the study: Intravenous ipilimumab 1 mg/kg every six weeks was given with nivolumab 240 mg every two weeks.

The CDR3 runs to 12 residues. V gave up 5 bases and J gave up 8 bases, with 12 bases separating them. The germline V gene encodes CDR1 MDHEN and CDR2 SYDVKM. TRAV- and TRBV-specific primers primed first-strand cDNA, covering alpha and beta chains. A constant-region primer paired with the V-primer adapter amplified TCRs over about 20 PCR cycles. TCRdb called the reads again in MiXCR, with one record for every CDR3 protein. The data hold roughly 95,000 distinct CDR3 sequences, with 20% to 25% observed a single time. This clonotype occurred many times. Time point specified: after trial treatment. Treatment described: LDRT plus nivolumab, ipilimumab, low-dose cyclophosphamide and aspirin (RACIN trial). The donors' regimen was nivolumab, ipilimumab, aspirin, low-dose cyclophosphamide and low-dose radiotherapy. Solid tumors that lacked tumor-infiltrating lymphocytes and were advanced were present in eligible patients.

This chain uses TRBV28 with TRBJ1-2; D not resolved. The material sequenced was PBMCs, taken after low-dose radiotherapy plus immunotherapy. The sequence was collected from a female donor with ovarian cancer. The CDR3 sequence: CASSLGPRGYTF. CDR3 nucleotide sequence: TGTGCCAGCAGTCTGGGCCCGCGCGGCTACACCTTC.